This T cell receptor (beta chain) stems from a study of PD-1 and CTLA-4 blockade in melanoma. The germline V and J ends were trimmed by 1 base and 8 bases, with 9 bases remaining between them. This CDR3 is 13 amino acids long. Germline V gene data show CDR1 as SGHTA and CDR2 as FQGNSA. The protocol was immunoSEQ multiplex PCR, while the TCRdb copy is restricted to in-frame clones and leaves out a portion. The table lists 25,000 to 35,000 clones, 85% to 90% of them singletons. The sequence derives from a human donor with melanoma. The specimen was CD8+ T cells from peripheral blood, collected before anti-PD-1 treatment. The rearrangement uses TRBV7-2 and TRBJ2-1; D is possibly TRBD1 or TRBD2 (5 bases each). CDR3: CASSLGGADEQFF. The CDR3 DNA reads as TGTGCCAGCAGCTTAGGAGGGGCGGATGAGCAGTTCTTC.